This T cell receptor beta chain comes out of a study of blood T cell repertoires in COVID-19. Overall study context: The samples span acute and convalescent COVID-19 from the United States, Italy and Spain. T cells, B-cell-depleted T cells, or PBMCs provided the cDNA or gDNA that served as material.

Under the authors' procedure: Estimation of nucleated cell counts was performed using reference gene primer amplification. Repertoires were generated with immunoSEQ multiplex PCR, while TCRdb's copy carries only in-frame clones and drops some. That table supplies the V and J calls and clone size; D and trimming were determined from the DNA. Among fewer than 110,000 clones, almost 85% were seen once, and the ten largest hold approximately 4.4%. Germline assignment: CDR1 LGHNA and CDR2 YSLEER. This CDR3 contains 15 residues. V lost 8 bases to trimming and J lost 0 bases, with 13 bases between them. This TCR was sampled from a human donor in a cohort sampled during active COVID-19. This chain joins TRBV4-3 and TRBJ2-2, with D possibly TRBD1 on 5 matching bases. What was sequenced was peripheral blood. This chain's CDR3 is CASGALSANTGELFF. The CDR3 DNA reads TGCGCCAGCGGGGCTCTCTCCGCGAACACCGGGGAGCTGTTTTTT.